The source of this T cell receptor beta chain is a study of cytomegalovirus exposure and HLA in healthy donors (dated by TCRdb to 2015 to 2018). Looking at the study overall: According to an earlier analysis of 587 of the donors, about 179 million T cells yielded 117 million unique TCR beta sequences and about 280 Gb of sequence data. Roughly 300 gigabases of sequencing data and roughly 81 million unique TCR sequences made up an early release that covered approximately 620 HLA-typed donors. Among the approximately 420 genotyped donors, approximately 77% belonged to the genetic ancestry cluster associated with self-reported Caucasian donors. The study was designed to test whether signatures of past pathogen exposure could be identified by cataloging public T cell receptors. The study used immunosequencing to profile the T cell repertoires of 670 or so subjects and linked those repertoires to cytomegalovirus serostatus. In addition to the first cohort of several hundred subjects, a separate validation cohort of approximately 110 different subjects was used. The study combined high-throughput TCR immunosequencing, statistical association of individual TCRs with disease status, and machine learning to predict cytomegalovirus infection status. A later analysis re-analyzed previously published TCR beta repertoires from hundreds of donors and added high-resolution HLA genotyping to study TCR occurrence patterns. The later analysis used no new phenotypic data to find candidate immune exposures, relying instead on TCR beta sequences and their occurrence across donors. An earlier analysis of some 600 of the donors applied high-throughput TCR beta sequencing to assess whether each TCR beta V gene segment acted as functional or pseudogenic. Donor age, sex, ethnicity and CMV serostatus were compiled alongside the repertoire data. In a later genetic analysis, genome-wide SNP genotypes for 398 of the 666 donors were used, and that subset was treated as a discovery cohort. Every repertoire in the discovery cohort had been generated on one and the same sequencing platform. HLA typing included class I and class II loci at four-digit resolution. Typing coverage differed by locus: A, B, C, DRB1 and DQB1 were typed in about 620-630 donors, DQA1 in 500 to 550, DPA1 in approximately 600, and DPB1 in around 440. Roughly 5 DR-DQ haplotypes were handled as single units for association and clustering, since linkage in the cohort was strong. Among roughly 400 genotyped donors of the cohort, an average of approximately 250,000 unique TCR beta nucleotide sequences were sequenced per donor, around a sixth of them non-productive. Points the paper makes about the study in general: A further reported finding was that TCR beta sequences accurately predicted the HLA-A and HLA-B alleles for most subjects in the first cohort. Compared with equally common non-associated chains, HLA-associated TCR beta chains in a later analysis were more clonally expanded and had lower generation probabilities. Correlated functional status among segregating V segments might be attributable to linkage disequilibrium, but an unknown experimental factor could not be ruled out. Presence/absence analyses assumed roughly uniform sequencing depth across donors, an assumption that may not hold. The 87-base-pair reads could not distinguish some IMGT-functional V segments, including TRBV6-2 and TRBV6-3, so those segments were excluded. Most TCR sequences were observed very rarely across donors, whereas some public TCRs were present in many individuals. Compared with the 666-donor mean, donors in an Asian-associated ancestry cluster had fewer N-insertions in productive TCRs, according to a later genetic analysis. A later analysis found that TCR association rates varied across HLA loci, with DRB1 alleles showing the most associated TCRs and HLA-C alleles the fewest. When HLA alleles, especially DR and DQ, strongly co-occurred, attributing TCR associations to individual alleles was difficult. Because HLA typing was missing for some donors at each locus, association tests included only the typed subset. At a false discovery rate of 0.05, a later analysis linked about 17,000 TCR beta sequences to specific HLA alleles. A later genetic analysis associated a missense DCLRE1C variant with V-gene and J-gene trimming of TCR beta chains, and an independent cohort replicated the association. Most CMV-associated TCR beta chains appeared to be HLA-restricted in a later analysis, and the HLA associations seemed to be driven largely by CMV exposure. A later analysis reported that several top co-occurrence clusters appeared linked to parvovirus B19, influenza, CMV and Epstein-Barr virus. A cluster of highly shared sequence variants was judged likely to be a technical artifact of the sequencing pipeline. Immune exposure information for the cohort was limited to CMV serostatus. The study listed 150 to 200 TCR beta chains as associated with cytomegalovirus. In vitro tests confirmed that three of the cytomegalovirus-associated TCR beta chains recognize cytomegalovirus antigens. Cytomegalovirus status was reported to be diagnosed by the classifier with high specificity and sensitivity in both the original and validation cohorts. The authors suggested that the approach could potentially be generalized to other disease states and immunological phenotypes. The earlier analysis of some 560 of the donors excluded about 16 rarely observed V segments, including chromosome 9 orphons, because counts were too low. In an earlier analysis of some 500 of the donors, most TCR beta V segments appeared in productive rearrangements about 90% or about 30% of the time, broadly matching IMGT annotations. Only TCR beta chains were sequenced in this cohort, and the absence of alpha or paired-chain data limited detectable features.

In total, roughly 710 healthy bone marrow donors made up the cohort. Cohort members were all nominally healthy when sampled, although unrecorded immune exposures were likely present. The donor was CMV seropositive and belonged to the group of 250 to 350 seropositive cohort members. Each donor provided a peripheral blood sample, and peripheral blood mononuclear cells were used for TCR beta sequencing. Genomic DNA extraction from the blood cell samples was performed with the Qiagen DNeasy Blood Extraction Kit. This clone was observed a handful of times. It lacks a known antigen. Base quality data are lacking; no much larger clone is found one base away. The germline V gene provides CDR1 SGHRS and CDR2 YFSETQ. From the cysteine through the phenylalanine, the CDR3 covers 13 amino acids. Here the CDR3 DNA is all that survives: 39 bases in frame from base 1. V loses 4 bases of germline sequence and J loses 3 bases, and the interval between the two ends is 9 bases.

The library was prepared using the immunoSEQ multiplex PCR assay. The multiplex PCR relied on a mix of 60 forward primers for TCR Vbeta segments and 13 reverse primers for TCR Jbeta segments. The CDR3 region of rearranged TCR beta genes was amplified from genomic DNA with a multiplex PCR assay. The amplified TCR beta libraries were sequenced on the Illumina HiSeq System as 87-base-pair reads. The original methods were these. Across the 700 or so repertoires, a later analysis counted 78 million or so unique TCR beta chains, some 11 million of which were shared by at least two donors. Raw reads were error-corrected and collapsed into unique sequences by a nearest-neighbor algorithm in which closely related sequences were merged to remove PCR and sequencing errors. Alignment of CDR3 sequences to IMGT reference sequences was used to assign V, D and J gene segments. For a sequence to be retained, a match of at least six nucleotides was required to both a V gene segment and a J gene segment. Rearrangements were called productive when the CDR3 lacked stop codons and stayed in frame with V and J; all others were non-productive. CDR3 was defined by IMGT convention, running from the second conserved V-encoded cysteine to the conserved J-encoded phenylalanine. In an earlier analysis of roughly 610 of the donors, sequences lacking an unambiguous match to a single V gene segment were excluded. In an earlier analysis of roughly 500 of the donors, V segments were called functional above 56.7% productive rearrangements and were called segregating when the between-donor standard deviation exceeded 5%. A statistical classification framework was developed to diagnose cytomegalovirus status using the catalog of TCR beta chain sequences. V and J gene assignment, in a later analysis, came from comparing TCR nucleotide sequences with IMGT/GENE-DB human TR gene sequences. Using the TCRdist pipeline, a later analysis assigned CDR3 sequences along with most-parsimonious VDJ recombination scenarios. A later analysis defined each TCR beta chain by its CDR3 amino acid sequence plus V-gene family, and excluded reads lacking a unique V-gene family. A later analysis removed 600 or so highly shared, low-generation-probability nucleotide sequences to deal with suspected cross-contamination and a sequencing artifact. A later analysis calculated a clonal expansion index for each public chain from normalized within-repertoire ranks of inferred template counts. In a later analysis, generation probabilities were computed using a VDJ recombination model fitted to out-of-frame rearrangements, and the results were checked against IGoR. Hypergeometric tests were used in a later analysis to score TCR-TCR, TCR-HLA and TCR-CMV co-occurrence, with a repertoire-size bias correction applied to the TCR pairs. To estimate false discovery rates, a later analysis permuted the HLA or CMV assignments 20 times. In a later analysis, co-occurring TCRs were grouped with DBSCAN, and TCRdist sequence similarity was added when clustering was performed within HLA-allele-positive subsets. Repertoires with fewer than 30,000 or more than 120,000 public chains were left out of co-occurrence clustering, as were five repertoires with anomalous nucleotide sharing. This is the immuneACCESS table as TCRdb keeps it, with only in-frame sequences that have V and J called. A part of the clones is gone; compared with another copy, unresolved V genes explain less than half, and the rest is unexplained. From that table come the V and J calls and clone size; the DNA was used to work out D and trimming. Counted in this sample were around 150,000 clones; roughly 78% of them appeared once. The top ten hold about 5.9% of the sample.

Sequencing was carried out using PBMCs. The TCR originated in a man in his fifties or sixties in good health and CMV-seropositive. The chain joins TRBV5-1 to TRBJ2-3; a tentative D match to TRBD1 spans 6 bases. The CDR3: CASSTGQTDTQYF. The nucleotide sequence is TGCGCCAGCAGCACCGGACAGACAGATACGCAGTATTTT. The entire variable domain, with the stretches around the CDR3 drawn from the reference TRBV5-1 and TRBJ2-3 proteins, is KAGVTQTPRYLIKTRGQQVTLSCSPISGHRSVSWYQQTPGQGLQFLFEYFSETQRNKGNFPGRFSGRQFSNSRSEMNVSTLELGDSALYLCASSTGQTDTQYFGPGTRLTVL.